This T cell receptor beta chain was recovered during a study of breast tumors, draining lymph nodes, adjacent tissues. V gave up 3 bases and J gave up 1 base; unmatched junction bases: 5. Germline V CDR1 and CDR2: MDHEN, SYDVKM. This CDR3 comprises 15 residues. Axillary draining lymph nodes of breast cancer patients supplied the node samples. TCRdb fed the multiplex PCR reads into MiXCR, producing one record per CDR3 protein. This sample has 270,000 or so distinct CDR3 sequences, with 30% found just once. The sequencing input was axillary lymph node tissue. The TCR was taken from a female donor with breast cancer. Some clones in this sample may be carry-over from other donors' samples. J is TRBJ2-5 and V is TRBV28; 7 positions agree with TRBD1. Here the CDR3 DNA reads TGTGCCAGCAGTTTCTTGGACAGGAGCCAAGAGACCCAGTACTTC. Amino acid sequence: CASSFLDRSQETQYF.